The 14 T cell receptor beta chains presented below share a single source sample, sequenced in a study of blood T cell repertoires in COVID-19. The protocol was immunoSEQ multiplex PCR, while the TCRdb copy is restricted to in-frame clones and leaves out a portion. The data contain approximately 150,000 clones, approximately 82% of them singletons. Sequenced: peripheral blood. The receptors here all came from a man aged 65 to 79 who had recovered from COVID-19.

The V gene is TRBV28, the J gene TRBJ1-1, with 8 bases lining up with TRBD1. The ends lost 5 bases at V and 1 base at J; junction bases unmatched: 3. The CDR3 length is 14 residues. Germline-derived CDR1 and CDR2 are MDHEN and SYDVKM. DNA of the CDR3: TGTGCCAGCAGTCCAGGGACAGGGAACACTGAAGCTTTCTTT. Protein product: CASSPGTGNTEAFF.

The chain links TRBV13 to TRBJ1-1, with 8 bases matching TRBD1. The CDR3 is 15 amino acids. The V and J ends lost 0 bases and 5 bases, in that order; junction bases with no gene match: 5. Germline CDR1 and CDR2: PRHDT and FYEKMQ (reference sequence). The CDR3 is CASSLGDRVETEAFF. The CDR3 DNA is TGTGCCAGCAGCTTAGGGGACAGGGTAGAAACTGAAGCTTTCTTT.

This clone was seen only a few times. The chain links TRBV6-1 to TRBJ1-2; 7 bases map to TRBD1. The CDR3 covers 16 residues. CDR1 is MNHNS, CDR2 SASEGT, per germline. V was pared by 3 bases and J by 1 base, with 8 bases of the junction left unmatched. The CDR3 protein is CASSEGTVSVNYGYTF. In nucleotides, the CDR3 is TGTGCCAGCAGTGAGGGGACAGTGTCGGTTAACTATGGCTACACCTTC.

This clone was counted a few times. The chain joins TRBV5-1 to TRBJ2-3; 16 bases align to TRBD2. The ends lost 2 bases at V and 2 bases at J; junction bases unmatched: 2. From germline, CDR1 is SGHRS and CDR2 YFSETQ. The CDR3 is made up of 17 amino acids. CDR3 region: CASSLGTSGRATDTQYF. Written as DNA, the CDR3 is TGCGCCAGCAGCTTAGGGACTAGCGGGAGGGCCACAGATACGCAGTATTTT.

The chain recombines TRBV29-1 with TRBJ2-1; possible D gene TRBD2, 6 bases. Germline CDR1 and CDR2: SQVTM and ANQGSEA. V was cut by 7 bases and J by 9 bases, with 28 bases left in between. The CDR3 is made up of 16 amino acids. The CDR3 region has the DNA TGCAGCGCATCCCCACAACTAGCTGCCCCTGGGGGTGAGCAGTTCTTC. This sequence encodes CSASPQLAAPGGEQFF.

The V call is TRBV2, the J call TRBJ2-7; 7 bases map to TRBD1. Unmatched junction bases numbered 7, after V lost 10 bases and J lost 1 base. The CDR3 has 13 amino acids. Germline V gene data show CDR1 as SNHLY and CDR2 as FYNNEI. The CDR3 loop is CAILQGTSYEQYF. CDR3 nucleotides: TGTGCCATATTACAGGGGACGTCCTACGAGCAGTACTTC.

The chain employs TRBV29-1 and TRBJ2-1; 8 bases line up with TRBD2. Germline loops: CDR1 SQVTM, CDR2 ANQGSEA. The CDR3 loop spans 14 amino acids. With 5 bases clipped from V and 4 bases from J, the junction kept 7 bases outside the gene matches. The CDR3 loop is CSVWRAGAYNEQFF. The CDR3 region has the DNA TGCAGCGTTTGGAGAGCGGGGGCGTACAATGAGCAGTTCTTC.

The V call is TRBV5-6, the J call TRBJ2-1, with 7 bases lining up with TRBD2. Germline CDR1 is SGHDT and CDR2 is YYEEEE. Losses at the gene ends were 0 bases for V and 6 bases for J; bases not matched to a gene: 3. The CDR3 covers 14 residues. The CDR3 DNA is TGTGCCAGCAGCTTGGGGGGACTACTCAATGAGCAGTTCTTC. Protein product: CASSLGGLLNEQFF.

The chain carries TRBV2 and TRBJ2-7; 11 bases match TRBD1. J was trimmed by 8 bases and V by 6 bases; bases with no gene match: 18. Germline V gives CDR1 SNHLY, CDR2 FYNNEI. CDR3 size: 17 residues. The CDR3 bases are TGTGCCAGCAGCCGGGACAGTACCGGGACAGGGGGTAGAAAGCAGTACTTC. Its translation is CASSRDSTGTGGRKQYF.

CDR3 residues: CSASLTGDGYTF. Written as DNA, the CDR3 is TGCAGCGCCAGCCTCACGGGGGATGGCTACACCTTC. V gene TRBV29-1 combines with J gene TRBJ1-2, with a tentative D call TRBD1 (5 bases). CDR1 is SQVTM and CDR2 is ANQGSEA in the germline V gene. The V end was cut by 7 bases, the J end by 6 bases, with 15 bases between. This CDR3 spans 12 amino acids.

The chain is built from TRBV20-1 and TRBJ2-7; D unclear. V gave up 3 bases and J gave up 4 bases, with 10 bases separating them. The CDR3 spans 12 residues. Looked up from germline, CDR1 is DFQATT and CDR2 is SNEGSKA (reference sequence). The CDR3 region is CSASPNIYEQYF. The CDR3 DNA is TGCAGTGCTAGTCCAAACATATACGAGCAGTACTTC.

This clone has just a few counts. The genes are TRBV11-2 and TRBJ2-3, with a possible D match to TRBD2 (5 bases). Trimming left V 5 bases short and J 0 bases short, with 12 bases between. In germline, CDR1 is SGHAT, CDR2 FQNNGV. CDR3 size: 15 residues. The CDR3 region has the DNA TGTGCCAGCAGCCCAAGGGAGCTCAGCACAGATACGCAGTATTTT. Protein: CASSPRELSTDTQYF.

This chain joins TRBV7-2 and TRBJ1-4; 8 nucleotides agree with TRBD1. Germline CDR1 and CDR2: SGHTA and FQGNSA. The CDR3 has 15 residues. V was clipped by 4 bases and J by 10 bases; unmatched bases: 11. The CDR3 coding sequence is TGTGCCAGCAGCTCGGCGGCAGGGGGCCGGTCAAAACTGTTTTTT. Encoded protein: CASSSAAGGRSKLFF.

This clone occurred a few times. The V gene is TRBV7-3, the J gene TRBJ2-1; possibly TRBD2 for D (5 bases). Germline CDR1 SGHTA, CDR2 FQGTGA. There are 12 residues in the CDR3. V was cut by 4 bases and J by 10 bases, with 11 bases left in between. CDR3 sequence: CASSYQSGEQFF. The DNA of the CDR3 is TGTGCCAGCAGCTACCAATCGGGGGAGCAGTTCTTC. The full variable domain, its missing parts supplied by reference TRBV7-3 and TRBJ2-1, is GAGVSQTPSNKVTEKGKYVELRCDPISGHTALYWYRQSLGQGPEFLIYFQGTGAADDSGLPNDRFFAVRPEGSVSTLKIQRTERGDSAVYLCASSYQSGEQFFGPGTRLTVL.